This entry concerns a single TCR beta chain. The antigen is not known. Primers included in the PCR were 60 Vbeta and 13 Jbeta primers. Generated by immunoSEQ multiplex PCR, the TCRdb table keeps only in-frame clones and is missing some. The sample contains approximately 82,000 clones, 70% to 75% of which appear only once. This entry comes from a study of cytomegalovirus exposure and HLA in healthy donors. Study-wide context: Among over 300 genotyped donors, around 77% fell in the Caucasian-associated ancestry cluster.

The germline gives CDR1 LNHDA, CDR2 SQIVND (reference sequence). J was trimmed by 4 bases and V by 6 bases; bases with no gene match: 4. The length of the CDR3 is 14 residues. Points from the study as a whole: The productive fraction for most TCR beta V segments was about 87% or about 30% in an earlier analysis. The sole available immune exposure information was CMV serostatus. Later on, an analysis found that several of the most significant clusters appeared to be linked to common viral pathogens, which included parvovirus B19.

The sequenced sample consisted of PBMCs. V is TRBV19 and J is TRBJ1-5, with TRBD1 identical over 9 bases. This clonotype was obtained from a woman in her forties or fifties in good health and CMV-seropositive. CDR3 DNA: TGTGCCAGTAGAAAACAGGGGGCGAATCAGCCCCAGCATTTT. Translated, it gives CASRKQGANQPQHF.